Detailed here is one TCR beta chain. This entry is derived from a study of blood T cell repertoires in COVID-19. Original processing methods: Amplification of reference gene primers was used by the study to estimate nucleated cell counts. Assay used: immunoSEQ multiplex PCR; TCRdb lists only in-frame clones, some missing. The V and J calls and clone size are taken from that table; D and trimming were inferred from the DNA. This table holds under 350,000 clones, roughly 90% found once. This CDR3 contains 16 residues. Germline lookup yields CDR1 KGHDR and CDR2 SFDVKD. V was trimmed by 2 bases and J by 0 bases, leaving 11 bases between them.

The clonotype was recovered from a man in his forties or fifties with acute or convalescent COVID-19. The chain is built from TRBV24-1 and TRBJ2-3; tentatively, D is TRBD2 (6 bases). The sample taken for sequencing was peripheral blood. This chain's CDR3 is CATSDWDFNSTDTQYF. In DNA, the CDR3 is TGTGCCACCAGTGATTGGGACTTCAATAGCACAGATACGCAGTATTTT.